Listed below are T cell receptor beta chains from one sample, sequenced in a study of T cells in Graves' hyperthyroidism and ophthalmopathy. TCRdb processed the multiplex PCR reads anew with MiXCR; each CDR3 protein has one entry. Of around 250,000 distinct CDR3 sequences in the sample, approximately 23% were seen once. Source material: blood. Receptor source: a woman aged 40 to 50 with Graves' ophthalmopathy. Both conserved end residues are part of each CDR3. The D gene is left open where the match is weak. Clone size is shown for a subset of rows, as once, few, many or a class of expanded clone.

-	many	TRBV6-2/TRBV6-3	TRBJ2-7	TGTGCCAGCAGTCCTAGGGCAAGCGGTTACGGGGAGCAGTACTTC	CASSPRASGYGEQYF
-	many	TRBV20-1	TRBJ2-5	TGCAGTGCTGGAGGGGGAGGACCCCAAGAGACCCAGTACTTC	CSAGGGGPQETQYF
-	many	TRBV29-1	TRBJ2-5	TGCAGCGTGGGAAACGGAGGGGCTAGAGAGACCCAGTACTTC	CSVGNGGARETQYF
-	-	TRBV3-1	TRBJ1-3	TGTGCCAGCAGCCACTTAACAGGGTTCGGAAACACCATATATTTT	CASSHLTGFGNTIYF
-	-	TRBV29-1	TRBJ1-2	TGCAGCCTTACAGGGCCTACCTCCTCTGGCTACACCTTC	CSLTGPTSSGYTF
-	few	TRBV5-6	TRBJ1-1	TGTGTCAGCAGCCCCCTCCCGGGAGGCAACACTGAAGCTTTCTTT	CVSSPLPGGNTEAFF
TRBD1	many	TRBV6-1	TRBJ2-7	TGTGCCAGCAGTGATGACCCGGGACAGGGAATCGTCTACTACGAGCAGTACTTC	CASSDDPGQGIVYYEQYF
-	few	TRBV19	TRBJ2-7	TGTGCCAGTAGTACCCTTGAAGGAGGGGAATACGAGCAGTACTTC	CASSTLEGGEYEQYF
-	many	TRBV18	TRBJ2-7	TGTGCCAGCTCACCACCTTCGGCAGGCTCCTACGAGCAGTACTTC	CASSPPSAGSYEQYF
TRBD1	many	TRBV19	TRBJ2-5	TGTGCCAGTAGTCCGGGGACAGGGACCCAAGAGACCCAGTACTTC	CASSPGTGTQETQYF
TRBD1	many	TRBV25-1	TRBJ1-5	TGTGCCAGCTCGTGGACAGGGAACCTCAATCAGCCCCAGCATTTT	CASSWTGNLNQPQHF
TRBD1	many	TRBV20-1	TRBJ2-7	TGCAGTGCTAGAGATCTATTGGGGACAGGGGGCTACGAGCAGTACTTC	CSARDLLGTGGYEQYF
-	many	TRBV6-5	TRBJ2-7	TGTGCCAGCAGTCGAGCAACCGGGACGGGGAGGGAGCAGTACTTC	CASSRATGTGREQYF
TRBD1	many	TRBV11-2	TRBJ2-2	TGTGCCAGCAGCACACCCCGGGACAGCCTCACCGGGGAGCTGTTTTTT	CASSTPRDSLTGELFF
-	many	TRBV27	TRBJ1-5	TGTGCCAGCGCTGGGCAGGGGACCCTCCAGCCCCAGCATTTT	CASAGQGTLQPQHF
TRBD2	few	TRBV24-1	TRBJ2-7	TGTGCCACCAGCGATAGGCGGGAGCCTACCTACGAGCAGTACTTC	CATSDRREPTYEQYF
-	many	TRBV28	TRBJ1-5	TGTGCCAGCAGTTTCGCAGTCAATCAGCCCCAGCATTTT	CASSFAVNQPQHF
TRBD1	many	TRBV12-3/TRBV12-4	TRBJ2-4	TGTGCCAGTTCCTCCGGGACAGGGTTTAAGGACATTCAGTACTTC	CASSSGTGFKDIQYF
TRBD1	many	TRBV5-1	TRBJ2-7	TGCGCCAGCAGCTCTGGGGGACAGGGGTCCTACGAGCAGTACTTC	CASSSGGQGSYEQYF
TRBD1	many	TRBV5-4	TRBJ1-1	TGTGCCAGCACCCGAGAACTACAGGGGATAGACACTGAAGCTTTCTTT	CASTRELQGIDTEAFF
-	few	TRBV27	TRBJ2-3	TGTGCCAGCACCCAGGGGACCATAGGCCGGGCCGGGAATACGCAGTATTTT	CASTQGTIGRAGNTQYF
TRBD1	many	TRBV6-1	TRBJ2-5	TGTGCCAGCAGGGGGACAGCGGAGACCCAGTACTTC	CASRGTAETQYF
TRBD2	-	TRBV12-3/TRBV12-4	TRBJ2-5	TGTGCCAGCAGTTCGCTGACTAGCGGGGATCAAGAGACCCAGTACTTC	CASSSLTSGDQETQYF
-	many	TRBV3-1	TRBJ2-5	TGTGCCAGCAGCCAAGAGTGGGGACTGGGGGAAGAGACCCAGTACTTC	CASSQEWGLGEETQYF
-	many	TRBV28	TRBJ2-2	TGTGCCAGCAGATCACAGGGTTACGGGGAGCTGTTTTTT	CASRSQGYGELFF
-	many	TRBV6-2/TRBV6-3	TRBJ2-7	TGTGCCAGCAGGGAAGAGGGCTACGAGCAGTACTTC	CASREEGYEQYF
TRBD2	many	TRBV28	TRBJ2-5	TGTGCCAGCAGCGGGGGGCAAGAGACCCAGTACTTC	CASSGGQETQYF
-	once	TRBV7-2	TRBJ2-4	TGTGCCAGCAGCTTAATTAACAGTAGGAACATTCAGTACTTC	CASSLINSRNIQYF
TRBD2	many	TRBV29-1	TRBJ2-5	TGCAGCGTTGTGTCAGCGGGATCCTCAGCGAAGACCCAGTACTTC	CSVVSAGSSAKTQYF
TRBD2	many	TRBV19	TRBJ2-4	TGTGCCAGTAGCCCTAGCGGGAGAGTTCAAAACATTCAGTACTTC	CASSPSGRVQNIQYF
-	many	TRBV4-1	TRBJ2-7	TGCGCCAGCAGCCAAGATAGCGGTGAGGCAATCGGATACGAGCAGTACTTC	CASSQDSGEAIGYEQYF
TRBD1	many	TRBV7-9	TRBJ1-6	TGTGCCAGCAGCCAAGACAGGGGGAATTTACCCCTCCACTTT	CASSQDRGNLPLHF
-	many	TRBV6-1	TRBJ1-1	TGTGCCAGCAGTGTCGATTTCGAAGGTTCGGCTTTCTTT	CASSVDFEGSAFF
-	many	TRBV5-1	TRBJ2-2	TGCGCCAGCAGCTTGAAGGTCGGGGCCGGGGAGCTGTTTTTT	CASSLKVGAGELFF
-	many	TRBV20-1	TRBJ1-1	TGCAGTGCTCAGGGACTGGCTGAAGCTTTCTTT	CSAQGLAEAFF
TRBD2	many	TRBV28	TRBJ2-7	TGTGCCAGCAGGCCTACTAGCGGGATGTCCTACGAGCAGTACTTC	CASRPTSGMSYEQYF
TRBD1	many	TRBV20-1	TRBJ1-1	TGCAGTGCTCAAGGGACAGCGCGGGGGACTGAAGCTTTCTTT	CSAQGTARGTEAFF
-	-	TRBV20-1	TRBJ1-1	TGCAGTGCTAGGAGGAGGGGTATCACTGAAGCTTTCTTT	CSARRRGITEAFF
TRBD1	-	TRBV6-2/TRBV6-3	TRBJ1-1	TGTGCCAGCAGGGACAGGGGCAGCAACACTGAAGCTTTCTTT	CASRDRGSNTEAFF
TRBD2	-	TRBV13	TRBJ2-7	TGTGCCAGCAGCCGACGGCTAGCGGGAGGAGGCGAGCAGTACTTC	CASSRRLAGGGEQYF
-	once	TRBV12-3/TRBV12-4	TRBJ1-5	TGTGCCAGCAGTTTATCGGGTCCCGATCAGCCCCAGCATTTT	CASSLSGPDQPQHF
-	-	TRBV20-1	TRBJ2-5	TGCAGTCCACGGGAGGAGACCCAGTACTTC	CSPREETQYF
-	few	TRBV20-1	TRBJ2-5	TGCAGTGCTAGAGATCAGGGGGGAGAGACCCAGTACTTC	CSARDQGGETQYF
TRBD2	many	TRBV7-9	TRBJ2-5	TGTGCCAGCAGCTCCCACCTAGCGGCACAAGAGACCCAGTACTTC	CASSSHLAAQETQYF
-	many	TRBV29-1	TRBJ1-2	TGCAGCGTTGAAGGGGCAGAAGCTAACTATGGCTACACCTTC	CSVEGAEANYGYTF
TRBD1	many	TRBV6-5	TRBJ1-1	TGTGCCAGCAGTTACCCTCCGCCGGGACAGGGAGGGAACACTGAAGCTTTCTTT	CASSYPPPGQGGNTEAFF
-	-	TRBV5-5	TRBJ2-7	TGTGCCAGCAGCTCTGGGACGGTGACCTACGAGCAGTACTTC	CASSSGTVTYEQYF
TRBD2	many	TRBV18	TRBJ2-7	TGTGCCAGCTCAGCGGAAGCGGGAGTCGGAGAGCAGTACTTC	CASSAEAGVGEQYF
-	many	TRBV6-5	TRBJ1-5	TGTGCCAGCAGTACCCTCCGGGGGCAGCCCCAGCATTTT	CASSTLRGQPQHF
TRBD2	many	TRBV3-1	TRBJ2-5	TGTGCCAGCAGCCCGGGACTAGCGGGAGGAGAGACCCAGTACTTC	CASSPGLAGGETQYF
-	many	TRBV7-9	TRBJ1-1	TGTGCCAGCAGCGGGGTTCTGGGGGAGAACACTGAAGCTTTCTTT	CASSGVLGENTEAFF
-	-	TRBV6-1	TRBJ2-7	TGTGCCAGCAGCGCGCCCCCACGCAACGAGCAGTACTTC	CASSAPPRNEQYF
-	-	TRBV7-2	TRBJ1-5	TGTGCCAGCAGCCTACGCCCGTCTGTTCAGCCCCAGCATTTT	CASSLRPSVQPQHF
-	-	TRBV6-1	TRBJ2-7	TGTGCCAGCAGTGAAGGTGGGGGCTTTATTCGTGGGTACGAGCAGTACTTC	CASSEGGGFIRGYEQYF
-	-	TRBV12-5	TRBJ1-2	TGTGCTAGTGGTCCAACGATTAACTATGGCTACACCTTC	CASGPTINYGYTF